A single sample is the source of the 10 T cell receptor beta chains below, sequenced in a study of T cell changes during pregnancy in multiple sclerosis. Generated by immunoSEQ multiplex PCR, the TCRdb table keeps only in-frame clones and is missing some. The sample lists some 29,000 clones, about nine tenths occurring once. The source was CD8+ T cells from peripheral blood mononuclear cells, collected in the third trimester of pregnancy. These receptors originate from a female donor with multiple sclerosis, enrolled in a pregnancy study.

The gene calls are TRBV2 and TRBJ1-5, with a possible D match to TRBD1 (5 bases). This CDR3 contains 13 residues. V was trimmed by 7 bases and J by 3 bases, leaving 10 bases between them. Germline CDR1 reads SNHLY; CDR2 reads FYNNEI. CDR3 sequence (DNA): TGTGCCAGCAAGGAGGGGCCCAATCAGCCCCAGCATTTT. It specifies CASKEGPNQPQHF.

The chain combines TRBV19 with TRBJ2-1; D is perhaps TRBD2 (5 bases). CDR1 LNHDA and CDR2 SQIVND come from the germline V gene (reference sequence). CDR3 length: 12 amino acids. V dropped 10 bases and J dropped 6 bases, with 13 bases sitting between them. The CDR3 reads CATADGINEQFF. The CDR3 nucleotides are TGTGCCACCGCCGACGGGATCAATGAGCAGTTCTTC.

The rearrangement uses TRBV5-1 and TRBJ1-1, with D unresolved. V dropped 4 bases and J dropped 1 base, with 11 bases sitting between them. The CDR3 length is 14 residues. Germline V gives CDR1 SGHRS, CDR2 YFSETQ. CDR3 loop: CASSPERANTEAFF. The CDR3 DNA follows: TGCGCCAGCAGCCCGGAGAGGGCGAACACTGAAGCTTTCTTT.

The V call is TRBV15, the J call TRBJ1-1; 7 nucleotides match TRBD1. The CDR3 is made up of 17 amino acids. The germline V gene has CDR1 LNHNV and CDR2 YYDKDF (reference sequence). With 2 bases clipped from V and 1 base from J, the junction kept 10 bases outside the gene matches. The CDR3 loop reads CATSRPPSTGKNTEAFF. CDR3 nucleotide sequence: TGTGCCACCAGCAGACCCCCCTCGACAGGGAAGAACACTGAAGCTTTCTTT.

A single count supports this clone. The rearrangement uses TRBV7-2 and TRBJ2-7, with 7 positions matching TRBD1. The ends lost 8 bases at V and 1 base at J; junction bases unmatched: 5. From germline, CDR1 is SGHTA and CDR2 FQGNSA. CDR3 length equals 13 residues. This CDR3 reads CASLWTGSYEQYF. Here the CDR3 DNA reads TGTGCCAGCCTTTGGACAGGTTCCTACGAGCAGTACTTC. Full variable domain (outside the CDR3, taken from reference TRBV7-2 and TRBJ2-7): GAGVSQSPSNKVTEKGKDVELRCDPISGHTALYWYRQSLGQGLEFLIYFQGNSAPDKSGLPSDRFSAERTGGSVSTLTIQRTQQEDSAVYLCASLWTGSYEQYFGPGTRLTVT.

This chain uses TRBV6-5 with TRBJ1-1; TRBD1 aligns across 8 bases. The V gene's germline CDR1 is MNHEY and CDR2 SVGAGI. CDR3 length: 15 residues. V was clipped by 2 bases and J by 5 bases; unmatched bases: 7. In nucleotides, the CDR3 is TGTGCCAGCAGTTACGGTCAGGGGGCATCGACTGAAGCTTTCTTT. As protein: CASSYGQGASTEAFF.

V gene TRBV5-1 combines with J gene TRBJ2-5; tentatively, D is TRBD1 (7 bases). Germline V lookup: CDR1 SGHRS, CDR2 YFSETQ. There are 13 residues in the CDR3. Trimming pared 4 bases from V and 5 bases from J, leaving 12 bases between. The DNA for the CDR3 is TGCGCCAGCAGCCTCTCAGGGGGGGAGACCCAGTACTTC. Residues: CASSLSGGETQYF.

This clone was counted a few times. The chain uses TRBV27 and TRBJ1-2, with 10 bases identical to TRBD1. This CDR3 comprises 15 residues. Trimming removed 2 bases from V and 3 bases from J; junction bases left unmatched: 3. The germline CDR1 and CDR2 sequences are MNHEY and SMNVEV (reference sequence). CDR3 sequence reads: CASSLAGTGDYGYTF. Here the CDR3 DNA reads TGTGCCAGCAGTTTAGCCGGGACAGGGGACTATGGCTACACCTTC.

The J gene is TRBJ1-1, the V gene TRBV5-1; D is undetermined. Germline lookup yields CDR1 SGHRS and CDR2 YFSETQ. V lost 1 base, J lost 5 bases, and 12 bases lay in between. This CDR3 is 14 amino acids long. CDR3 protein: CASSLIAGRTEAFF. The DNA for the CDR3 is TGCGCCAGCAGCTTGATCGCGGGGAGGACTGAAGCTTTCTTT. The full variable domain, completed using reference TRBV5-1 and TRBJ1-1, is KAGVTQTPRYLIKTRGQQVTLSCSPISGHRSVSWYQQTPGQGLQFLFEYFSETQRNKGNFPGRFSGRQFSNSRSEMNVSTLELGDSALYLCASSLIAGRTEAFFGQGTRLTVV.

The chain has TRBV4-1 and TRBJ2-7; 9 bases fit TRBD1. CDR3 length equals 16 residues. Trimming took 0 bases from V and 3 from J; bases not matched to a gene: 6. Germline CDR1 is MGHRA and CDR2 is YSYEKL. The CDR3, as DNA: TGCGCCAGCAGCCAAGATCATTCGGACAGGGGCTACGAGCAGTACTTC. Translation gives CASSQDHSDRGYEQYF.